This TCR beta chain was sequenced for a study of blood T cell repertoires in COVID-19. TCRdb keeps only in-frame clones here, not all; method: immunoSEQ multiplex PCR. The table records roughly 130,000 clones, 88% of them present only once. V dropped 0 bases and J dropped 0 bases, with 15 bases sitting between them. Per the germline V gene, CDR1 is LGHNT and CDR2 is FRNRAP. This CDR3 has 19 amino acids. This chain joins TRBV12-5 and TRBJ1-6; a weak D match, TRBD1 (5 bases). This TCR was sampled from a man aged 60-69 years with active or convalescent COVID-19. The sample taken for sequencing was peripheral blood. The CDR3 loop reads CASGLVHWGVSSYNSPLHF. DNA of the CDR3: TGTGCTAGTGGTTTGGTACATTGGGGGGTTAGCTCCTATAATTCACCCCTCCACTTT.